This T cell receptor (beta chain) was recorded in a study of technical replicates of blood from a handful of donors (dated by TCRdb to 2016 to 2017). V lost 3 bases and J lost 4 bases, and the count of bases not matched to a germline gene is 4. The CDR3 covers 15 residues, taking in both the cysteine and the phenylalanine. Kept here is only the CDR3 DNA, which spans 45 bases and is read in frame from base 1. The germline V gene (reference sequence) gives CDR1 as SGHNT and CDR2 as YYREEE. A word on this clone: This receptor's antigen is unknown. Per-base qualities were not stored, and no clone one base away is much larger.

The library was prepared using the immunoSEQ multiplex PCR assay. TCRdb holds this immuneACCESS table with in-frame rearrangements only. Some clones are missing; in checked studies, unresolved V genes explain under half, and the rest has no known cause. The sample data list 50,000 to 70,000 clones, and around nine tenths of these were observed just once. Approximately 5.4% of the sample belongs to the ten largest clones. The sequenced material came from PBMCs. Recombination connected TRBV5-4 to TRBJ2-1; the central 10 bases match TRBD1. This receptor was obtained from a human donor in good health. Some clones in this sample may be carry-over from other donors' samples. The CDR3 protein sequence reads: CASSSRDRGYNEQFF. The base sequence is TGTGCCAGCAGCTCCCGGGACAGGGGATACAATGAGCAGTTCTTC.